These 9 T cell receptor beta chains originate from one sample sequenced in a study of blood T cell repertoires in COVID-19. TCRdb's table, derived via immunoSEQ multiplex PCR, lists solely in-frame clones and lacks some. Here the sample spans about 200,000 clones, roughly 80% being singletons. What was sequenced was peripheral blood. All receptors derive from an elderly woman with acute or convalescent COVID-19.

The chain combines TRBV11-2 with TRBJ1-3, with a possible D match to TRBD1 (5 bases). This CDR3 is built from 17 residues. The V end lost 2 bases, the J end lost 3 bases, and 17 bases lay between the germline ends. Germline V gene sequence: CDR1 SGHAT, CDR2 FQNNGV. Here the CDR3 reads CASSLSATGSSGNTIYF. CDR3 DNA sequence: TGTGCCAGCAGCTTATCTGCTACAGGCTCTAGTGGAAACACCATATATTTT.

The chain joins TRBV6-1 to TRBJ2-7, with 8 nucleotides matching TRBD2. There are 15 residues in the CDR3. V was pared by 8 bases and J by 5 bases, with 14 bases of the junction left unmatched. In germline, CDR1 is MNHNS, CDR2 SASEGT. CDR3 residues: CASHPSSGSPNEQYF. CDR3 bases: TGTGCCAGCCACCCTTCGAGCGGGAGCCCCAACGAGCAGTACTTC.

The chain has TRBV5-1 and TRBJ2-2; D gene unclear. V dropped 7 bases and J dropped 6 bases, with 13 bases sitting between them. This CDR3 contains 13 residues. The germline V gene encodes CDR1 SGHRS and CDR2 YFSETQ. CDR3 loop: CASALGEAGELFF. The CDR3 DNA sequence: TGCGCCAGCGCCCTAGGAGAAGCCGGGGAGCTGTTTTTT.

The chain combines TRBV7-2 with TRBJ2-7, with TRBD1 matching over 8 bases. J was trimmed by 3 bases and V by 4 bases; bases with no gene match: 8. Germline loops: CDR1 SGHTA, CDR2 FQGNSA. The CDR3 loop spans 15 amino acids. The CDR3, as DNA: TGTGCCAGCAGCTCACGGACAGGGTCCGTCTACGAGCAGTACTTC. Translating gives CASSSRTGSVYEQYF.

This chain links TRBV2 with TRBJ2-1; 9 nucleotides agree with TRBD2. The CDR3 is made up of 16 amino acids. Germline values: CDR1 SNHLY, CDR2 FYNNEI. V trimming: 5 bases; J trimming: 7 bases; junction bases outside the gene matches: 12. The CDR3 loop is CASSPNGREGRNEQFF. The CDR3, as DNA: TGTGCCAGCAGTCCTAATGGGCGGGAGGGCCGTAATGAGCAGTTCTTC.

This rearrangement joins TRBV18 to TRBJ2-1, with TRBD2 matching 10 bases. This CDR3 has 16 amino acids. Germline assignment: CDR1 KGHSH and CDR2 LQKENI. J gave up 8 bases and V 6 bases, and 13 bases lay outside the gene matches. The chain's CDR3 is CASSLRGSGGAHEQFF. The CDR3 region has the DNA TGTGCCAGCTCCCTTCGGGGGAGCGGGGGGGCACATGAGCAGTTCTTC.

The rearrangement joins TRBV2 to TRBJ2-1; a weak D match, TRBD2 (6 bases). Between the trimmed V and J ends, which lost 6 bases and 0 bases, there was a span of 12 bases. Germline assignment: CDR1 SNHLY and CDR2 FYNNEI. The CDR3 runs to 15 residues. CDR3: CASRSSGSSYNEQFF. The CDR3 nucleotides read TGTGCCAGCAGGTCCAGCGGGTCCTCCTACAATGAGCAGTTCTTC.

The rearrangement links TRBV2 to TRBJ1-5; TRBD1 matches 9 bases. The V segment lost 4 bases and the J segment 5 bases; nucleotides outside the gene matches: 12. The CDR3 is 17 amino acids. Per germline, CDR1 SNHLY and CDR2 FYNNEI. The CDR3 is CASSAQGARGSYQPQHF. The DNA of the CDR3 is TGTGCCAGCAGTGCACAGGGGGCGCGGGGTTCGTATCAGCCCCAGCATTTT. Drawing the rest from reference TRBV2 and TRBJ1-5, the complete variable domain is EPEVTQTPSHQVTQMGQEVILRCVPISNHLYFYWYRQILGQKVEFLVSFYNNEISEKSEIFDDQFSVERPDGSNFTLKIRSTKLEDSAMYFCASSAQGARGSYQPQHFGDGTRLSIL.

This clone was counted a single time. The CDR3 loop reads CASSKASGDWDTQYF. CDR3 nucleotides: TGTGCCAGCAGTAAGGCTAGCGGAGATTGGGATACGCAGTATTTT. The chain couples TRBV6-5 to TRBJ2-3, with 7 bases matching TRBD2. The CDR3 covers 15 residues. CDR1 and CDR2 from the germline V gene are MNHEY and SVGAGI. The V and J ends lost 5 bases and 6 bases, in that order; junction bases with no gene match: 11.